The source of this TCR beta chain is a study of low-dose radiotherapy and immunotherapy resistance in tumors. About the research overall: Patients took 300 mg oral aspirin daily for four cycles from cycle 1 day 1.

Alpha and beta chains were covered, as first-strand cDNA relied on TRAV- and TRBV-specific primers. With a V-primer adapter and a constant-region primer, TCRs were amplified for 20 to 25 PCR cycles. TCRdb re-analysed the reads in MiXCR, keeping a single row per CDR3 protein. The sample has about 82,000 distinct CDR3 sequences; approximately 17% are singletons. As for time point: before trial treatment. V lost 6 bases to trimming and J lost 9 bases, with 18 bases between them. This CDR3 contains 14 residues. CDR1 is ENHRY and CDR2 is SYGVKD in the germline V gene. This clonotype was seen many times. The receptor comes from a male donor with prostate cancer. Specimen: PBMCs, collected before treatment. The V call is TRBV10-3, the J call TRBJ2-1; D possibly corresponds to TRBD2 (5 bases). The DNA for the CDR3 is TGTGCCATCAGGTCCCTACTCGGGGATGGTGAGCAGTTCTTC. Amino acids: CAIRSLLGDGEQFF.